This is a list of T cell receptor beta chains from one sample in a study of blood T cell repertoires in COVID-19. Produced via immunoSEQ multiplex PCR; TCRdb's table is partial and in-frame only. The table has about 97,000 clones, approximately 87% seen once. The source material was peripheral blood. These receptors were taken from a human donor in a cohort sampled during active COVID-19. CDR3s leave out the opening cysteine and the closing phenylalanine or tryptophan. Each record gives: CDR3 protein, V gene, clone size, J gene. Some rows mark clone size as missing; the rest say once, few, many or name a class of expanded clone.

cdr3_aa: ASSRGQSSYEQY
v_call: TRBV5-1
clone_size: few
j_call: TRBJ2-7

cdr3_aa: ASTRQESSSYEQY
v_call: TRBV6-5
clone_size: .
j_call: TRBJ2-7

cdr3_aa: ASSLGLSSGRGDEQF
v_call: TRBV5-1
clone_size: once
j_call: TRBJ2-1

cdr3_aa: ASSHSVGQNFNYGYT
v_call: TRBV23-1
clone_size: .
j_call: TRBJ1-2

cdr3_aa: ASSDQGTSGGSTQY
v_call: TRBV6-4
clone_size: .
j_call: TRBJ2-3

cdr3_aa: ASSQNPGQSYEQY
v_call: TRBV4-1
clone_size: .
j_call: TRBJ2-7

cdr3_aa: AWSTGAGGYT
v_call: TRBV30
clone_size: .
j_call: TRBJ1-2

cdr3_aa: ASSEQGDYGYT
v_call: TRBV2
clone_size: .
j_call: TRBJ1-2

cdr3_aa: ASTKLTSGSYEQY
v_call: TRBV28
clone_size: .
j_call: TRBJ2-7

cdr3_aa: ASSQGGTINTEAF
v_call: TRBV4-2
clone_size: .
j_call: TRBJ1-1

cdr3_aa: ASSLASRGPYNEQF
v_call: TRBV7-6
clone_size: .
j_call: TRBJ2-1

cdr3_aa: ASSLGLAGGTGELF
v_call: TRBV14
clone_size: .
j_call: TRBJ2-2

cdr3_aa: ASSFRQNPTNEKLF
v_call: TRBV7-2
clone_size: .
j_call: TRBJ1-4

cdr3_aa: AWRKSGTAFNSPLH
v_call: TRBV30
clone_size: few
j_call: TRBJ1-6

cdr3_aa: ASSLRTGATYEQY
v_call: TRBV5-1
clone_size: few
j_call: TRBJ2-7

cdr3_aa: ASRASRGFGETQY
v_call: TRBV6-6
clone_size: .
j_call: TRBJ2-5

cdr3_aa: ASSYSKGLGVFTQY
v_call: TRBV6-2/TRBV6-3
clone_size: .
j_call: TRBJ2-5

cdr3_aa: ASSQGLAEAPLSGANVLT
v_call: TRBV3-1/TRBV3-2
clone_size: .
j_call: TRBJ2-6

cdr3_aa: ASSLGQGAEKLF
v_call: TRBV7-2
clone_size: once
j_call: TRBJ1-4

cdr3_aa: ASVDSRGYNEQF
v_call: TRBV6-5
clone_size: .
j_call: TRBJ2-1

cdr3_aa: ASSLSSYNSPLH
v_call: TRBV7-9
clone_size: .
j_call: TRBJ1-6

cdr3_aa: ASSLGLADSREQY
v_call: TRBV5-1
clone_size: .
j_call: TRBJ2-7

cdr3_aa: ASSRGYYYYGYT
v_call: TRBV6-5
clone_size: .
j_call: TRBJ1-2

cdr3_aa: ASSLTGAGELF
v_call: TRBV5-4
clone_size: .
j_call: TRBJ2-2

cdr3_aa: ASSLADRASYNEQF
v_call: TRBV7-8
clone_size: .
j_call: TRBJ2-1

cdr3_aa: ASMKVKGGAVTGELF
v_call: TRBV10-1
clone_size: .
j_call: TRBJ2-2

cdr3_aa: ASTPLTSSYNEQF
v_call: TRBV5-1
clone_size: .
j_call: TRBJ2-1